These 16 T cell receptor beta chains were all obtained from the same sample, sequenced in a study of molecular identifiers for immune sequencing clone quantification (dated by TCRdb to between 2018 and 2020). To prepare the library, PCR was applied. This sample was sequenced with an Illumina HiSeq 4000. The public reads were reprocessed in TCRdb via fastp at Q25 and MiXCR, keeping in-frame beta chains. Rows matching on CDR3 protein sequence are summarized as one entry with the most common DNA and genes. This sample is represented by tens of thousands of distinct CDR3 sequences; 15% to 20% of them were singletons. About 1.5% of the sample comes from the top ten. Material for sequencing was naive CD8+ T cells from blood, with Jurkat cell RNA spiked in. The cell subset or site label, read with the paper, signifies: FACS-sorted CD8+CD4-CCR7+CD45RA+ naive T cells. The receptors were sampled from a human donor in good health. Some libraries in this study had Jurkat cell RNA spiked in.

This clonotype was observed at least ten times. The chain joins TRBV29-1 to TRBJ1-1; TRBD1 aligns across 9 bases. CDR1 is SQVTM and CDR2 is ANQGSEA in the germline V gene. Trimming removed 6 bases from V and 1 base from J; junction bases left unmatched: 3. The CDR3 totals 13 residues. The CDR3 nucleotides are TGCAGCGTCGGACAGGGGCCGAACACTGAAGCTTTCTTT. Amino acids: CSVGQGPNTEAFF.

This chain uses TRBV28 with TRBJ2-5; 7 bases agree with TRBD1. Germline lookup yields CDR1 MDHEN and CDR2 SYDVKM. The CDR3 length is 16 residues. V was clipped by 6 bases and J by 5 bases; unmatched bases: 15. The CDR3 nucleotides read TGTGCCAGCAGATCCGAGACAGGGTTAATTTGGGAGACCCAGTACTTC. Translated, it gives CASRSETGLIWETQYF.

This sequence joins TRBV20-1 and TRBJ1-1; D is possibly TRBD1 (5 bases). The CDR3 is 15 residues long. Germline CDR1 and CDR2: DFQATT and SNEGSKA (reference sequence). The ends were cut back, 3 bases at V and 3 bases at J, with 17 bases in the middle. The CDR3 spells CSARTSGGGYTEAFF. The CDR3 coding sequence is TGCAGTGCTAGGACGAGCGGCGGGGGATACACTGAAGCTTTCTTT.

Here the CDR3 DNA reads TGTGCCAGCAGACCAGCGGGGGGGCGAGAGACCCAGTACTTC. This codes for CASRPAGGRETQYF. This chain links TRBV12-3 or TRBV12-4 with TRBJ2-5; 10 bases map to TRBD2. The CDR3 has 14 amino acids. Trimming removed 6 bases from V and 4 bases from J; junction bases left unmatched: 5.

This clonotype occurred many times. The CDR3 DNA reads TGTGCCAGCAGTTTATTGGCGGGAGAGGGGTACAATGAGCAGTTCTTC. It encodes CASSLLAGEGYNEQFF. The chain uses TRBV27 and TRBJ2-1, with 7 nucleotides matching TRBD2. This CDR3 is built from 16 residues. After removal of 1 base from V and 4 bases from J, the junction contained 7 bases not matched to a gene. Looked up from germline, CDR1 is MNHEY and CDR2 is SMNVEV (reference sequence).

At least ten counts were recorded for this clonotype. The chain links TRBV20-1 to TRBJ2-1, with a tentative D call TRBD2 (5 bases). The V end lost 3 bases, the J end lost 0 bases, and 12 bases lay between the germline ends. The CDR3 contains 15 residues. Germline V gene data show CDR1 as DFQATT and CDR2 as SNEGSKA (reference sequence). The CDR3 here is CSARNSGSSYNEQFF. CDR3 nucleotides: TGCAGTGCTAGGAACAGCGGAAGCTCCTACAATGAGCAGTTCTTC.

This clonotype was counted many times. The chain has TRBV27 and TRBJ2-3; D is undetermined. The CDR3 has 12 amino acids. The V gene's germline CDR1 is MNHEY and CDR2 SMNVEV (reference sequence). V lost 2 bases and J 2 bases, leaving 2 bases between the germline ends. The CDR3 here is CASSLDTDTQYF. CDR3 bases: TGTGCCAGCAGTTTAGACACAGATACGCAGTATTTT.

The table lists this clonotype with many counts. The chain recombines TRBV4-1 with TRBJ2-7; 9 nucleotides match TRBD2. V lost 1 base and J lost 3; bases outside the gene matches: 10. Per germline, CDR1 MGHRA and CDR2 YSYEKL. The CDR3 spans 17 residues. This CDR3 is CASSQVSFSGSNYEQYF. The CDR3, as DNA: TGCGCCAGCAGCCAAGTCTCGTTTAGCGGGAGTAACTACGAGCAGTACTTC.

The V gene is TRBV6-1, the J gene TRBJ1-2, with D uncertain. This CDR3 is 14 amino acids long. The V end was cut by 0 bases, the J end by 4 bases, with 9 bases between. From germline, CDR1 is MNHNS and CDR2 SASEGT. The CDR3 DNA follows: TGTGCCAGCAGTGAAGCGAACGACGGCTATGGCTACACCTTC. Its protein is CASSEANDGYGYTF.

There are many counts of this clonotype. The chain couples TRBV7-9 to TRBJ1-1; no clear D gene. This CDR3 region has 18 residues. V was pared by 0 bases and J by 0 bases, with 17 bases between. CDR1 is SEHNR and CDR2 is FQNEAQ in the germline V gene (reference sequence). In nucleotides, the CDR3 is TGTGCCAGCAGCTTAGCGGGCGACTTTCCTTTTCTGAACACTGAAGCTTTCTTT. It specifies CASSLAGDFPFLNTEAFF. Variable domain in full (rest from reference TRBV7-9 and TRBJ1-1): DTGVSQNPRHKITKRGQNVTFRCDPISEHNRLYWYRQTLGQGPEFLTYFQNEAQLEKSRLLSDRFSAERPKGSFSTLEIQRTEQGDSAMYLCASSLAGDFPFLNTEAFFGQGTRLTVV.

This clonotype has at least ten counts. CDR3 nucleotide sequence: TGTGCCATCAGTGAGTCGAGAGGACTAGCGGGGAGAAACATTCAGTACTTC. Translated, it gives CAISESRGLAGRNIQYF. The chain uses TRBV10-3 and TRBJ2-4; 12 positions agree with TRBD2. The CDR3 extends over 17 amino acids. Germline CDR1 reads ENHRY; CDR2 reads SYGVKD. V trimming: 0 bases; J trimming: 6 bases; junction bases outside the gene matches: 6.

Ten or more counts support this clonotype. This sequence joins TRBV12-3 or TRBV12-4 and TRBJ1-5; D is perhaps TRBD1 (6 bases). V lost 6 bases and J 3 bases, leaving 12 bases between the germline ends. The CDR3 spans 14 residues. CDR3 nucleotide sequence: TGTGCCAGCAGCCCAGACAGGAACAATCAGCCCCAGCATTTT. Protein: CASSPDRNNQPQHF.

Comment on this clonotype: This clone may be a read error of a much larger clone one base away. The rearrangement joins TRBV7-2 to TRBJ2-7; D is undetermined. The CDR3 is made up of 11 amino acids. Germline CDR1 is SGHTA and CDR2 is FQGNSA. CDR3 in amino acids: CASSATYEQCF. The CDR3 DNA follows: TGTGCCAGCAGCGCCACCTACGAGCAGTGCTTC.

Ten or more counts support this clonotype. In DNA, the CDR3 is TGTGCCAGCAGTTTAAGGCCCGGGACTAGCGGTTTCACAGATACGCAGTATTTT. Residues: CASSLRPGTSGFTDTQYF. The chain employs TRBV28 and TRBJ2-3; 11 nucleotides align to TRBD2. V lost 2 bases and J lost 2; bases outside the gene matches: 9. This CDR3 contains 18 residues. The germline V gene encodes CDR1 MDHEN and CDR2 SYDVKM.

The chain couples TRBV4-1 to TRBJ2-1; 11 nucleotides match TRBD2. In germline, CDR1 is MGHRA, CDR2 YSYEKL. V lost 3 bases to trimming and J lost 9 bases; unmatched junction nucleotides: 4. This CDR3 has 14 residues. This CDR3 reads CASSQVGTSGEQFF. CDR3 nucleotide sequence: TGCGCCAGCAGCCAGGTAGGGACTAGCGGTGAGCAGTTCTTC.

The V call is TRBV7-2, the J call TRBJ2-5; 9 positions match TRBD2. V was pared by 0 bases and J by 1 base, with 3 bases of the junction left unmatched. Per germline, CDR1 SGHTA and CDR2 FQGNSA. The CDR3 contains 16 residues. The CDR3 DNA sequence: TGTGCCAGCAGCTTAGCGTTTAGCGGGGGCCAAGAGACCCAGTACTTC. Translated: CASSLAFSGGQETQYF. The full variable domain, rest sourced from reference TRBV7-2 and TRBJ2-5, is GAGVSQSPSNKVTEKGKDVELRCDPISGHTALYWYRQSLGQGLEFLIYFQGNSAPDKSGLPSDRFSAERTGGSVSTLTIQRTQQEDSAVYLCASSLAFSGGQETQYFGPGTRLLVL.